A single sample gave rise to the 8 T cell receptor beta chains below, sequenced in a study of graft-versus-host responses after intestinal transplantation. TCRdb keeps only in-frame clones here, not all; method: immunoSEQ multiplex PCR. The data show 35,000 to 45,000 clones, approximately 95% seen once. The material was PBMCs, obtained approximately 100 weeks after intestinal transplantation. Receptors were obtained from a human patient who received an intestinal transplant, so some T cells may come from the graft donor.

The chain recombines TRBV7-6 with TRBJ1-1; the D is unclear. V lost 3 bases and J 3 bases, leaving 14 bases between the germline ends. The germline V gene encodes CDR1 SGHVS and CDR2 FNYEAQ. The CDR3 is made up of 15 amino acids. The CDR3 DNA follows: TGTGCCAGCAGCTTTCTTCCGTCGGTTGACACTGAAGCTTTCTTT. The encoded protein is CASSFLPSVDTEAFF.

The chain employs TRBV6-6 and TRBJ2-2; D is perhaps TRBD2 (6 bases). From germline, CDR1 is MNHNY and CDR2 SVGAGI (reference sequence). With 7 bases removed from V and 7 bases from J, the gap between germline ends came to 10 bases. The CDR3 contains 12 residues. The CDR3 region is CASTGLIGELFF. DNA for the CDR3: TGTGCCAGCACGGGACTGATCGGGGAGCTGTTTTTT.

The CDR3 here is CASSLLEGANGYTF. Written as DNA, the CDR3 is TGTGCCAGCAGTTTATTGGAGGGGGCGAACGGCTACACCTTC. This chain uses TRBV28 with TRBJ1-2; the match to TRBD1 covers 7 bases. J was trimmed by 8 bases and V by 1 base; bases with no gene match: 7. Germline V gene lookup returns CDR1 MDHEN and CDR2 SYDVKM. This CDR3 is built from 14 residues.

The V call is TRBV9, the J call TRBJ2-5; 16 positions agree with TRBD2. Germline V gene sequence: CDR1 SGDLS, CDR2 YYNGEE. Trimming cost V 3 bases and J 5 bases; bases outside gene matches: 7. The CDR3 loop spans 17 amino acids. The DNA of the CDR3 is TGTGCCAGCAGCGCGGGACTAGCGGGGGGGCCTAGGGAGACCCAGTACTTC. As protein: CASSAGLAGGPRETQYF.

This rearrangement joins TRBV11-1 to TRBJ2-7; 14 bases line up with TRBD2. V was clipped by 4 bases and J by 6 bases; unmatched bases: 2. The CDR3 runs 14 residues. From germline, CDR1 is SGHAT and CDR2 FQDESV (reference sequence). The CDR3 loop is CASSWTSGRSEQYF. The DNA of the CDR3 is TGTGCCAGCAGCTGGACTAGCGGGAGGAGCGAGCAGTACTTC.

V usage is TRBV2 and J usage is TRBJ2-7; D unresolved. This CDR3 spans 12 amino acids. Germline CDR1 is SNHLY and CDR2 is FYNNEI. Trimming cost V 1 base and J 7 bases, with 8 bases left between them. The DNA of the CDR3 is TGTGCCAGCAGTGAAGAACGGTCGGAGCAGTACTTC. As protein: CASSEERSEQYF.

V usage is TRBV6-1 and J usage is TRBJ2-7; 8 nucleotides match TRBD1. Germline V gene lookup returns CDR1 MNHNS and CDR2 SASEGT. Trimming took 1 base from V and 2 from J; bases not matched to a gene: 7. This CDR3 has 16 amino acids. CDR3 bases: TGTGCCAGCAGTGAAGGGCCAGGGGGCGTCGCCTACGAGCAGTACTTC. This gives the protein CASSEGPGGVAYEQYF.

This clone was counted a single time. The gene calls are TRBV5-1 and TRBJ2-1; 7 bases are a match to TRBD1. V shed 0 bases and J 7 bases; nucleotides not matched to a gene: 13. The CDR3 runs 17 residues. From germline, CDR1 is SGHRS and CDR2 YFSETQ. The CDR3 DNA sequence: TGCGCCAGCAGCTTGGGGGGTGACAGGGTAAAGGGGAATGAGCAGTTCTTC. Its protein product is CASSLGGDRVKGNEQFF.